The T cell receptor beta chain under discussion was sequenced for a study of T cell repertoires in cytomegalovirus infection. Study details: CMV infection plus the matching HLA type was flagged by public TCR beta signatures. General study points: Summed frequency of shared TCR beta families picked out CMV carriers who also had the relevant HLA. There were HLA-C-restricted CMV-specific TCR beta clonotypes dominating the ex vivo response.

Germline V gene sequence: CDR1 SGHAT, CDR2 FQNNGV. The CDR3 covers 17 residues. V was clipped by 6 bases and J by 1 base; unmatched bases: 12. TCRdb analysed the reads with MiXCR anew, one entry per CDR3 protein. Of more than 400,000 distinct CDR3 sequences detected, around 27% appear once; the ten largest clones hold 13%. Of note for this clonotype: Its specificity is unknown.

This clonotype was obtained from a human donor in good health (CMV status not recorded). Some clones in this sample may be carry-over from other donors' samples. The sequencing input was PBMCs. The rearrangement links TRBV11-2 to TRBJ2-5, with 9 bases identical to TRBD2. Written as DNA, the CDR3 is TGTGCCAGCAGACCCCCCAGGACTAGCGCGGGCCAAGAGACCCAGTACTTC. This encodes CASRPPRTSAGQETQYF.